This TCR beta chain emerged from a study of identifying expanded T cells in peripheral blood. Data came from immunoSEQ multiplex PCR; TCRdb stores just in-frame clones and leaves some out. This table holds around 100,000 clones, roughly 85% found once. General study findings and limits: Two-week clone count variance significantly increased as total template count grew.

A note on this clone: Its target is not known.

Sequenced sample: blood. The receptor was isolated from a person between 18 and 69 years old in good health.

For the CDR3, the DNA is TGTGCCAGCAGCCAAGATAAGGCGCTAGCGGGGGGGCACCCAGATACGCAGTATTTT. Amino acid sequence: CASSQDKALAGGHPDTQYF. The V gene is TRBV4-2, the J gene TRBJ2-3; 12 nucleotides match TRBD2. Germline V lookup: CDR1 LGHNA, CDR2 YNFKEQ. V shed 0 bases and J 4 bases; nucleotides not matched to a gene: 11. This CDR3 is 19 amino acids long.